The TCR beta chain under discussion was sequenced for a study of tumor-infiltrating lymphocytes in primary liver carcinoma. Study conclusions and caveats: Tumor top-250-clone fractions significantly exceeded those of blood (p = 0.039). Only about 7.5-25% of top clones appeared in all five tumor regions.

Co-extraction of RNA and DNA was performed on about 18-30 mg of unsorted bulk tissue. TCR beta cDNA was made from around 520 ng total RNA with a constant-region primer. Employing slightly modified ARM-PCR, three nested multiplex PCR rounds were run, and these gave rise to the TCR beta libraries. Amplification in the first two PCR rounds was performed using TRBV1-TRBV30 forward primers and a C-beta reverse primer for 10 cycles each. Using its own MiXCR run on the multiplex PCR reads, TCRdb lists one record per CDR3 protein. Among about 120,000 distinct CDR3 sequences, roughly three fifths were seen once, and the ten largest hold roughly a tenth. As to this clonotype: What it binds is not known. An end of the junction does not agree with germline; a read error may underlie this.

The CDR3 length is 14 residues. Germline CDR1 SGHNT, CDR2 YYREEE (reference sequence). The sequenced material came from liver tumor tissue from sampling region 1. Subset here: tumor region T1, superior pole. The rearrangement uses TRBV5-4 and TRBJ1-2, with D uncertain. The clonotype originates from a woman aged 60-75 years with primary liver carcinoma and hepatitis B virus infection. The CDR3 coding sequence is TGTGCCAGCAGGCCGGGATCACCAAGGGATGGCTACACATTC. Translation: CASRPGSPRDGYTF.